This TCR beta chain was sequenced during a study of vaccination effects on CD4 cells after COVID-19. Unmatched junction bases numbered 15, after V lost 7 bases and J lost 2 bases. Germline assignment: CDR1 MDHEN and CDR2 SYDVKM. There are 18 residues in the CDR3. About this clone: What it binds is unknown.

Scientists isolated CD4+ T cells after a roughly 10-day culture period ended. By PCR, the person was confirmed to have had SARS-CoV-2 infection between March and December 2020. Every participant took two doses of the BNT162b2 or mRNA-1273 vaccine. Assay used: immunoSEQ multiplex PCR; TCRdb lists only in-frame clones, some missing. The profile shows 45,000 to 55,000 clones, over 60% of them singletons. The receptor comes from a human donor who had a prior SARS-CoV-2 infection. This chain joins TRBV28 and TRBJ2-1, with 9 bases lining up with TRBD2. This specimen consisted of CD4+ T cells from PBMCs cultured without peptide, obtained after COVID-19 vaccination. The CDR3 DNA sequence: TGTGCCAGCACCATTGTAGCGGGGGCCGCGGCGGCCTACAATGAGCAGTTCTTC. This encodes CASTIVAGAAAAYNEQFF.